This T cell receptor (beta chain) was captured in a study of T cell changes during pregnancy in multiple sclerosis. V lost 5 bases to trimming and J lost 4 bases; unmatched junction nucleotides: 4. Germline lookup yields CDR1 SNHLY and CDR2 FYNNEI. The CDR3 totals 13 residues. Some clones are missing from TCRdb's copy, which holds only in-frame ones; the method was immunoSEQ multiplex PCR. The table has about 44,000 clones, roughly 87% seen once. The source is a female donor with multiple sclerosis, enrolled in a pregnancy study. The V call is TRBV2, the J call TRBJ2-5; 7 positions agree with TRBD2. Source: CD4+ T cells from peripheral blood mononuclear cells, taken after pregnancy. CDR3 amino acids: CASSRQRGETQYF. The CDR3 region has the DNA TGTGCCAGCAGTAGGCAGCGGGGAGAGACCCAGTACTTC.